The 15 T cell receptor beta chains given below trace back to one sample, sequenced in a study of blood T cell repertoires in COVID-19. This table comes from immunoSEQ multiplex PCR, and its TCRdb copy is limited to in-frame clones, with some not included. The sample includes about 130,000 clones, 90% seen only once; the top ten take 3.7%. Sequenced material: peripheral blood. The source of these receptors is a man aged 50 to 60 with active COVID-19.

The chain carries TRBV6-2 or TRBV6-3 and TRBJ2-7; 16 bases map to TRBD2. Unmatched junction bases numbered 15, after V lost 6 bases and J lost 7 bases. There are 18 residues in the CDR3. Germline V gene sequence: CDR1 MNHEY, CDR2 SVGEGT. CDR3 nucleotides: TGTGCCAGCAGCTTTCTCCAACCGGGACTAGCGGGAGGGAGTGAGCAGTACGTC. Translated, it gives CASSFLQPGLAGGSEQYV.

CDR3 coding DNA: TGTGCCAGCAGCGGGACATACGAGACCCAGTACTTC. This translates into CASSGTYETQYF. The rearrangement joins TRBV12-3 or TRBV12-4 to TRBJ2-5; possibly TRBD1 for D (6 bases). The CDR3 runs to 12 residues. Between the trimmed V and J ends, which lost 6 bases and 5 bases, there was a span of 10 bases.

The chain links TRBV11-3 to TRBJ2-7; D is perhaps TRBD1 (6 bases). Germline V gene data show CDR1 as SGHNT and CDR2 as YENEEA. With 7 bases removed from V and 0 bases from J, the gap between germline ends came to 13 bases. The CDR3 extends over 14 amino acids. The CDR3 spells CASTRTESSYEQYV. CDR3 DNA sequence: TGTGCCAGCACCCGGACAGAGTCCTCCTACGAGCAGTACGTC.

The chain uses TRBV7-9 and TRBJ1-1; the D gene is possibly TRBD1 (5 bases). V gave up 3 bases and J gave up 0 bases, with 11 bases separating them. The V gene's germline CDR1 is SEHNR and CDR2 FQNEAQ (reference sequence). The CDR3 contains 15 residues. Here the CDR3 reads CASSLQGFLNTEAFF. CDR3 bases: TGTGCCAGCAGCTTGCAGGGTTTCCTGAACACTGAAGCTTTCTTT.

The chain employs TRBV12-3 or TRBV12-4 and TRBJ1-5, with a weak D call TRBD1 (6 bases). Deletions cut 4 bases from V and 6 bases from J, with 10 bases between. CDR3 length equals 13 residues. The CDR3 DNA is TGTGCCAGCAGTTCGCAGGGGATTCAGCCCCAGCATTTT. It codes for CASSSQGIQPQHF.

The V gene is TRBV4-1, the J gene TRBJ1-2; D is unclear. V was trimmed by 0 bases and J by 7 bases, leaving 6 bases between them. This CDR3 comprises 12 residues. Per the germline V gene, CDR1 is MGHRA and CDR2 is YSYEKL. The CDR3 loop reads CASSQDLFGYTF. The CDR3 coding sequence is TGCGCCAGCAGCCAAGATCTCTTTGGCTACACCTTC.

The V gene is TRBV27, the J gene TRBJ2-3; TRBD2 matches 10 bases. V lost 5 bases to trimming and J lost 5 bases; unmatched junction nucleotides: 7. Germline V gene sequence: CDR1 MNHEY, CDR2 SMNVEV (reference sequence). The CDR3 length is 15 residues. CDR3 protein: CASSPSGGAKDTQYF. The DNA of the CDR3 is TGTGCCAGCAGTCCCAGCGGGGGGGCCAAAGATACGCAGTATTTT.

This sequence joins TRBV7-8 and TRBJ1-6, with D perhaps matching TRBD1 (5 bases). Germline V lookup: CDR1 SGHVS, CDR2 FQNEAQ. V was shortened by 3 bases and J by 5 bases, with 11 bases between the two germline ends. This CDR3 has 15 amino acids. As DNA, the CDR3 is TGTGCCAGCAGCTTGATGGACATAAATAATTCACCCCTCCACTTT. The encoded protein is CASSLMDINNSPLHF.

The gene calls are TRBV5-6 and TRBJ1-1; no clear D gene. The CDR3 runs 14 residues. V shed 1 base and J shed 8 bases, with 15 bases lying between them. Per germline, CDR1 SGHDT and CDR2 YYEEEE. Here the CDR3 DNA reads TGTGCCAGCAGCTTGCGCCGTCAGGTGGAAGAAGCTTTCTTT. This translates into CASSLRRQVEEAFF. Variable domain in full (rest from reference TRBV5-6 and TRBJ1-1): DAGVTQSPTHLIKTRGQQVTLRCSPKSGHDTVSWYQQALGQGPQFIFQYYEEEERQRGNFPDRFSGHQFPNYSSELNVNALLLGDSALYLCASSLRRQVEEAFFGQGTRLTVV.

The rearrangement joins TRBV3-1 (or the pseudogene TRBV3-2) to TRBJ2-1; TRBD2 aligns across 8 bases. Looked up from germline, CDR1 is LGHDT and CDR2 is YNNKEL (reference sequence). The CDR3 contains 16 residues. The J segment lost 3 bases and the V segment lost 2 bases, leaving 6 bases of the junction unmatched. The CDR3 nucleotides read TGTGCCAGCAGCCAACGTCGGACTAGCCTCTACAATGAGCAGTTCTTC. This encodes CASSQRRTSLYNEQFF.

The chain is built from TRBV7-2 and TRBJ1-2, with 7 bases aligning to TRBD1. The germline V gene encodes CDR1 SGHTA and CDR2 FQGNSA. The CDR3 spans 13 residues. V lost 5 bases to trimming and J lost 7 bases; unmatched junction nucleotides: 7. The CDR3 sequence is CASSSDRVPGYTF. The CDR3 DNA reads as TGTGCCAGCAGCAGCGACAGGGTCCCTGGCTACACCTTC.

V is TRBV24-1 and J is TRBJ2-3; TRBD2 aligns across 8 bases. This CDR3 contains 19 residues. J gave up 3 bases and V 3 bases, and 16 bases lay outside the gene matches. Germline loops: CDR1 KGHDR, CDR2 SFDVKD. CDR3 protein: CATSDRTGGRIRGTDTQYF. The DNA for the CDR3 is TGTGCCACCAGTGATCGAACGGGAGGGCGAATTAGGGGAACAGATACGCAGTATTTT.

This chain joins TRBV5-5 and TRBJ1-2; perhaps TRBD1 as D (5 bases). CDR1 and CDR2 from the germline V gene are SGHKS and YYEKEE (reference sequence). The CDR3 is 20 residues long. Trimming removed 3 bases at V and 4 bases at J, with 31 bases between. CDR3 region: CASSSPLSWADTTKTYGYTF. The CDR3 DNA is TGTGCCAGCAGCTCCCCTCTCTCTTGGGCGGACACCACCAAAACCTATGGCTACACCTTC. The full variable domain, completed using reference TRBV5-5 and TRBJ1-2, is DAGVTQSPTHLIKTRGQQVTLRCSPISGHKSVSWYQQVLGQGPQFIFQYYEKEERGRGNFPDRFSARQFPNYSSELNVNALLLGDSALYLCASSSPLSWADTTKTYGYTFGSGTRLTVV.

The rearrangement joins TRBV6-5 to TRBJ1-6; the D gene is possibly TRBD1 (6 bases). V was trimmed by 0 bases and J by 5 bases, leaving 11 bases between them. In germline, CDR1 is MNHEY, CDR2 SVGAGI. This CDR3 spans 16 amino acids. In DNA, the CDR3 is TGTGCCAGCAGTTACTCTGGACAGTGGGATAATTCACCCCTCCACTTT. Its protein is CASSYSGQWDNSPLHF.

A single count supports this clone. V gene TRBV9 combines with J gene TRBJ2-1; TRBD2 matches at 9 bases. Unmatched junction bases numbered 7, after V lost 4 bases and J lost 5 bases. CDR1 and CDR2 (germline): SGDLS, YYNGEE. The CDR3 is 15 amino acids. The CDR3 coding sequence is TGTGCCAGCAGCTTCAGGACTAGCGCTAACAATGAGCAGTTCTTC. Translating it yields CASSFRTSANNEQFF.